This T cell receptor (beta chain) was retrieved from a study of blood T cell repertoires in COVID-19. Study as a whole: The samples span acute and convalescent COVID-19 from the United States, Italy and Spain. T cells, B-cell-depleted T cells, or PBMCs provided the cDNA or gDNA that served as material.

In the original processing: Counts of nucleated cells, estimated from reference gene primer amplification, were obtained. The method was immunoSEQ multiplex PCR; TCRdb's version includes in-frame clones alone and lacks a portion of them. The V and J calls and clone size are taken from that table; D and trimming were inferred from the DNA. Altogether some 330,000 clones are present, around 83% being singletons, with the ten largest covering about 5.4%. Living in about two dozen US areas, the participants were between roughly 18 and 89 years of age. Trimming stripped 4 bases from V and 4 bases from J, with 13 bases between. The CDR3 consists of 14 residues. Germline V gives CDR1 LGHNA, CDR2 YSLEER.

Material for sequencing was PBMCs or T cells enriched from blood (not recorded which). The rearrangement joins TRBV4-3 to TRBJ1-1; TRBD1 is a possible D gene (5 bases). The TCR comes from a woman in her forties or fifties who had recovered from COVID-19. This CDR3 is CASSPGHSGTEAFF. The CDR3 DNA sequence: TGCGCCAGCAGCCCCGGACACTCGGGCACTGAAGCTTTCTTT.